This T cell receptor (beta chain) is drawn from a study of blood T cell repertoires in COVID-19. Produced via immunoSEQ multiplex PCR; TCRdb's table is partial and in-frame only. Of around 83,000 clones in the sample, 70% to 90% were seen once. The germline V gene has CDR1 SGHNT and CDR2 YYREEE (reference sequence). The trim removed 0 bases at V and 4 bases at J, leaving 7 bases unmatched. CDR3 length: 17 amino acids. This clonotype originated in a woman aged 70 to 79 with acute or convalescent COVID-19. Specimen: peripheral blood. The chain couples TRBV5-4 to TRBJ1-2; 12 nucleotides align to TRBD1. This CDR3 reads CASSLGGAGQGAYGYTF. The CDR3 nucleotides are TGTGCCAGCAGCTTGGGGGGTGCGGGACAGGGGGCCTATGGCTACACCTTC.